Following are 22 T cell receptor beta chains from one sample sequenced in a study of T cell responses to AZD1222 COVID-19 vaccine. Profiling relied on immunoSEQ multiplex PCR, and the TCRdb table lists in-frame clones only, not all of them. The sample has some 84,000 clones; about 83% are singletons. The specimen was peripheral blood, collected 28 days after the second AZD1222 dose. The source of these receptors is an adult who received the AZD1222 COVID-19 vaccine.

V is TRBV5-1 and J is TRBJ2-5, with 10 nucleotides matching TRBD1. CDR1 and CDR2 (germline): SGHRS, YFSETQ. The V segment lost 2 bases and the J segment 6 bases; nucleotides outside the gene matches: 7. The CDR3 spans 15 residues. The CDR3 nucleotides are TGCGCCAGCAGCTTACCTCCGGGACAGGGGAAGACCCAGTACTTC. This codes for CASSLPPGQGKTQYF.

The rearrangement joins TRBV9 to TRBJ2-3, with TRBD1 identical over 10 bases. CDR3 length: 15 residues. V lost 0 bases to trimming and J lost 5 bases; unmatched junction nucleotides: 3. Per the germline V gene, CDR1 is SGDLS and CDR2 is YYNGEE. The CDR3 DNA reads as TGTGCCAGCAGCGTAGGACAGGGGGCTGGAGATACGCAGTATTTT. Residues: CASSVGQGAGDTQYF.

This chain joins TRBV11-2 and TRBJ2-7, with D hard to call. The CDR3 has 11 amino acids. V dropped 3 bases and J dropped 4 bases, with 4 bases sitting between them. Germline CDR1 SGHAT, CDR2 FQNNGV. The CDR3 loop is CASSFYYEQYF. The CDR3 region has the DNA TGTGCCAGCAGCTTTTATTACGAGCAGTACTTC. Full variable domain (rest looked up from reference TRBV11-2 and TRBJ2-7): EAGVAQSPRYKIIEKRQSVAFWCNPISGHATLYWYQQILGQGPKLLIQFQNNGVVDDSQLPKDRFSAERLKGVDSTLKIQPAKLEDSAVYLCASSFYYEQYFGPGTRLTVT.

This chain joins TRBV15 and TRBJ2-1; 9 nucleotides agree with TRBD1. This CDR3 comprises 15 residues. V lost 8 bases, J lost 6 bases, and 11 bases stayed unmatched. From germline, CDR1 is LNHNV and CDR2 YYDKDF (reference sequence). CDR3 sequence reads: CATASGTGRRNEQFF. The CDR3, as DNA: TGTGCCACCGCCTCGGGGACAGGGCGACGCAATGAGCAGTTCTTC.

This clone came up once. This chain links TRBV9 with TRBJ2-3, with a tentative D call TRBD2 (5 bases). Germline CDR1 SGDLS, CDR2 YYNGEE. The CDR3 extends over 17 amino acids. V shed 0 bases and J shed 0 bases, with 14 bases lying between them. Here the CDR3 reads CASSVDGAAHSTDTQYF. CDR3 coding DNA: TGTGCCAGCAGCGTAGATGGAGCGGCCCATAGCACAGATACGCAGTATTTT.

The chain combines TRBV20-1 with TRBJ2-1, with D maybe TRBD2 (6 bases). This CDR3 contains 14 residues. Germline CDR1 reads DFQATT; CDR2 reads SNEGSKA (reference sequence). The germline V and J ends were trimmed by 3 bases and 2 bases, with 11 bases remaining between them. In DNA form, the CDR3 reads TGCAGTGCTAGTACGACTAGTACCTACAATGAGCAGTTCTTC. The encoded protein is CSASTTSTYNEQFF.

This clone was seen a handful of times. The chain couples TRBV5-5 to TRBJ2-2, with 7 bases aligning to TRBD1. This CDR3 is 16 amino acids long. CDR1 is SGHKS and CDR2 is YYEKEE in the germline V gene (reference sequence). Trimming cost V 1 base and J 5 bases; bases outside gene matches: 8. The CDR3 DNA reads TGTGCCAGCAGCTTGAGGGACAGAGCTTTGACCGGGGAGCTGTTTTTT. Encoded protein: CASSLRDRALTGELFF. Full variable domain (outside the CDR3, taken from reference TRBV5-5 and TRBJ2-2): DAGVTQSPTHLIKTRGQQVTLRCSPISGHKSVSWYQQVLGQGPQFIFQYYEKEERGRGNFPDRFSARQFPNYSSELNVNALLLGDSALYLCASSLRDRALTGELFFGEGSRLTVL.

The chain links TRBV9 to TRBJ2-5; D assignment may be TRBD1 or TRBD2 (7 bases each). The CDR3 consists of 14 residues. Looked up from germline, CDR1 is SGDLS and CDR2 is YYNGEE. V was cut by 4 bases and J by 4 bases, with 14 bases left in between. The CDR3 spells CASSPGGGTETQYF. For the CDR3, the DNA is TGTGCCAGCAGCCCAGGGGGAGGGACAGAGACCCAGTACTTC.

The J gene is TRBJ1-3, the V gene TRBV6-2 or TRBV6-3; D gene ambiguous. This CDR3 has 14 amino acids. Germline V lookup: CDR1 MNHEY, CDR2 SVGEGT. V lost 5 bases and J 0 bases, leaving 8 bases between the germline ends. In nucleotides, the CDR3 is TGTGCCAGCAGTACGGGGAGCTCTGGAAACACCATATATTTT. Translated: CASSTGSSGNTIYF.

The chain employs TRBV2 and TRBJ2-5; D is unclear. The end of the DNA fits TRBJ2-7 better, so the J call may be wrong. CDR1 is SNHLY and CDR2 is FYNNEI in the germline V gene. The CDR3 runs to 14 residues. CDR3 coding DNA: TGTGCCAGCAGTGTTGGGCACAGCTCCTACGAGCAGTACTTC. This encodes CASSVGHSSYEQYF.

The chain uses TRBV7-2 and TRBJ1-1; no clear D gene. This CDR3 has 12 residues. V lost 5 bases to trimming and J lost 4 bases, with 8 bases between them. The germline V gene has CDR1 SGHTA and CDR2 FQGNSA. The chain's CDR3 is CASSPPPTEAFF. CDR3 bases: TGTGCCAGCAGCCCCCCTCCCACTGAAGCTTTCTTT.

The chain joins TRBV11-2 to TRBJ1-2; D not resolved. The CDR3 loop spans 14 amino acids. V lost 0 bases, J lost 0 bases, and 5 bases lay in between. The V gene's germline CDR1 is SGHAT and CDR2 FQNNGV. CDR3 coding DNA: TGTGCCAGCAGCTTAGAGCCGACTAACTATGGCTACACCTTC. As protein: CASSLEPTNYGYTF.

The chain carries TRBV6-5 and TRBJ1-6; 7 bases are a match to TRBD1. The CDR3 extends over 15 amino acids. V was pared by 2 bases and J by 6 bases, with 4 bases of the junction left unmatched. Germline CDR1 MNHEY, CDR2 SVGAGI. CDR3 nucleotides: TGTGCCAGCAGTTACGGGGACAGCATTAATTCACCCCTCCACTTT. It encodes CASSYGDSINSPLHF.

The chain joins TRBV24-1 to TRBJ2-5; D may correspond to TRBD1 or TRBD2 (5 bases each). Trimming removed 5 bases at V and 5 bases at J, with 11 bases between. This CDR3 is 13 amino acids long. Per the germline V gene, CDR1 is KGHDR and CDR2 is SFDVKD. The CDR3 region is CATSGSGTETQYF. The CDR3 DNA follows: TGTGCCACCAGTGGATCAGGGACGGAGACCCAGTACTTC.

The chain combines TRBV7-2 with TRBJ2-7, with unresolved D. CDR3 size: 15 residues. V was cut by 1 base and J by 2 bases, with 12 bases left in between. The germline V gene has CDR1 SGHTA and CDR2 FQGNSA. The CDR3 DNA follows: TGTGCCAGCAGCTTAGTTTCACAACAGACCTACGAGCAGTACTTC. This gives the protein CASSLVSQQTYEQYF. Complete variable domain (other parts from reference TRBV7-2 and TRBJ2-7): GAGVSQSPSNKVTEKGKDVELRCDPISGHTALYWYRQSLGQGLEFLIYFQGNSAPDKSGLPSDRFSAERTGGSVSTLTIQRTQQEDSAVYLCASSLVSQQTYEQYFGPGTRLTVT.

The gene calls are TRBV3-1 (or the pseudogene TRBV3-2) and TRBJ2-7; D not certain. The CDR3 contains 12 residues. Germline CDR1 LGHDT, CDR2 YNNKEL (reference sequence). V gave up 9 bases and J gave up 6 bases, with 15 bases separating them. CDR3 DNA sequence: TGTGCCAGTCAGAAGGATAGCCGCGAGCAGTACTTC. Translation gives CASQKDSREQYF.

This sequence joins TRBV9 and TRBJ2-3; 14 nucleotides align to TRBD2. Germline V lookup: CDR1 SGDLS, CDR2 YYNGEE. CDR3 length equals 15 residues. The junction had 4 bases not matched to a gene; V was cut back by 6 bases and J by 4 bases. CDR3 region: CASTWTSGGPDTQYF. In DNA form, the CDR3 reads TGTGCCAGCACCTGGACTAGCGGGGGGCCAGATACGCAGTATTTT.

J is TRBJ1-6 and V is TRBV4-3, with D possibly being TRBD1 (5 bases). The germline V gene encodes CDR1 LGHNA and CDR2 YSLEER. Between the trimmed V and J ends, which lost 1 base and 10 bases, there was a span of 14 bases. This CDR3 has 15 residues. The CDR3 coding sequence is TGCGCCAGCAGCCAAGCCGGCCAGGGAGACTCACCCCTCCACTTT. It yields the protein CASSQAGQGDSPLHF.

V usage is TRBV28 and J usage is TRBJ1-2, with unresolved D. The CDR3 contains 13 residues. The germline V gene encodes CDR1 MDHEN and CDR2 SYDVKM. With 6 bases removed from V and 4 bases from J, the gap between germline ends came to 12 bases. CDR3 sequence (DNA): TGTGCCAGCAGGGAAACTCCGACCTATGGCTACACCTTC. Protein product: CASRETPTYGYTF.

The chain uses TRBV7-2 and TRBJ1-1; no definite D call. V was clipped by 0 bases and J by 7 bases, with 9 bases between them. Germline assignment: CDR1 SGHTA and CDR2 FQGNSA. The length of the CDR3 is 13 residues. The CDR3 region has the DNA TGTGCCAGCAGCTTAGCGATGGTTAGTGAAGCTTTCTTT. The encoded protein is CASSLAMVSEAFF. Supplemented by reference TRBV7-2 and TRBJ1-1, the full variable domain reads GAGVSQSPSNKVTEKGKDVELRCDPISGHTALYWYRQSLGQGLEFLIYFQGNSAPDKSGLPSDRFSAERTGGSVSTLTIQRTQQEDSAVYLCASSLAMVSEAFFGQGTRLTVV.

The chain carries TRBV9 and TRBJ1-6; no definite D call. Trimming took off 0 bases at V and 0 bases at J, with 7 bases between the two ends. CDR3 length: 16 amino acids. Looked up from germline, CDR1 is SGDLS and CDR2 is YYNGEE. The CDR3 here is CASSVEGNSYNSPLHF. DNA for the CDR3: TGTGCCAGCAGCGTAGAGGGAAACTCCTATAATTCACCCCTCCACTTT.

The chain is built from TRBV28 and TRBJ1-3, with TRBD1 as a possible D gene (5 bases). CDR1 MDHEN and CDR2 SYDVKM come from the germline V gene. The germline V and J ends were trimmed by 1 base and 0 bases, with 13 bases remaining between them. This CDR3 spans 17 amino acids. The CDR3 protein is CASSLLPGLSSGNTIYF. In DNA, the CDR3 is TGTGCCAGCAGTTTATTACCAGGGCTAAGCTCTGGAAACACCATATATTTT.